The 9 T cell receptor beta chains listed next were all sequenced from one sample in a study of blood T cells in healthy people across ages. Primed by a sample-barcoded 5' primer and a J-beta primer mix, a second PCR proceeded for 7 to 11 cycles. From the 5' RACE reads, TCRdb called clonotypes with MiXCR, one entry per CDR3 protein. The data contain 1.5 million to 1.9 million distinct CDR3 sequences, about 42% of them singletons. Sequenced: blood. Receptor source: a woman between 18 and 30 years old in good health.

Only a few counts were recorded for this clonotype. V is TRBV4-1 and J is TRBJ2-4, with 7 bases fitting TRBD1. Germline V CDR1 and CDR2: MGHRA, YSYEKL. CDR3 length: 17 amino acids. V gave up 3 bases and J gave up 8 bases; unmatched junction bases: 16. The CDR3 spells CASSHRFSQGPADIQYF. CDR3 bases: TGCGCCAGCAGCCATAGATTCTCACAGGGGCCTGCGGACATTCAGTACTTC.

The chain employs TRBV18 and TRBJ2-7; TRBD1 matches 9 bases. This CDR3 is 15 amino acids long. Germline lookup yields CDR1 KGHSH and CDR2 LQKENI. The V and J ends lost 2 bases and 3 bases, in that order; junction bases with no gene match: 5. The CDR3: CASSPSGQGFYEQYF. In DNA, the CDR3 is TGTGCCAGCTCACCATCGGGACAGGGCTTCTACGAGCAGTACTTC.

For this clonotype: One junction end does not reproduce the germline sequence, and a read error may be involved. The chain links TRBV5-1 to TRBJ2-5, with 10 bases aligning to TRBD2. Germline CDR1 reads SGHRS; CDR2 reads YFSETQ. The CDR3 is made up of 15 amino acids. The CDR3 DNA reads TGCGCCAGCAGCTTATCTAGCGGGAGAAGAGAGGCCCAGTACTTC. Protein: CASSLSSGRREAQYF.

The sample holds a few counts of this clonotype. The V call is TRBV7-9, the J call TRBJ2-5; D is possibly TRBD1 or TRBD2 (6 bases each). CDR3 length: 14 residues. Trimming removed 4 bases from V and 3 bases from J, with 12 bases in between. Germline CDR1 and CDR2: SEHNR and FQNEAQ (reference sequence). In DNA, the CDR3 is TGTGCCAGCAGCTGGGGGGCTGGCAAAGAGACCCAGTACTTC. Translation: CASSWGAGKETQYF. The whole variable domain, remainder taken from reference TRBV7-9 and TRBJ2-5, is DTGVSQNPRHKITKRGQNVTFRCDPISEHNRLYWYRQTLGQGPEFLTYFQNEAQLEKSRLLSDRFSAERPKGSFSTLEIQRTEQGDSAMYLCASSWGAGKETQYFGPGTRLLVL.

About this clonotype: A read error may explain this, as a much larger clone is one base away. V usage is TRBV9 and J usage is TRBJ2-5, with 8 bases that match TRBD2. V shed 3 bases, J shed 11 bases, and the junction held 15 bases outside the gene matches. The CDR3 spans 15 residues. Germline CDR1 and CDR2: SGDLS and YYNGEE. The CDR3, as DNA: TGTGCCAGCAGCGCAGCGGGAGTCCCCGGCAATGAGCAGTACTTC. It is translated as CASSAAGVPGNEQYF.

This clonotype was found once. DNA for the CDR3: TGTGCCAGCAGCGTAGGGCTAGCGGGAGGAAGTGAGCAGTACTTC. Translation: CASSVGLAGGSEQYF. The chain joins TRBV7-6 to TRBJ2-5; the match to TRBD2 covers 11 bases. V lost 5 bases, J lost 11 bases, and 13 bases stayed unmatched. The CDR3 covers 15 residues. CDR1 and CDR2 from the germline V gene are SGHVS and FNYEAQ.

The V call is TRBV20-1, the J call TRBJ1-2; D might be TRBD1 (6 bases). Germline lookup yields CDR1 DFQATT and CDR2 SNEGSKA (reference sequence). The CDR3 extends over 13 amino acids. Trimming removed 7 bases at V and 2 bases at J, with 14 bases between. The CDR3 nucleotides are TGCAGTGTTCCCACACAGGGAAACTATGGCTACACCTTC. It translates to CSVPTQGNYGYTF.

On this clonotype: One end of the junction varies from germline; a read error may be responsible. The rearrangement joins TRBV11-2 to TRBJ2-3; a weak D match, TRBD2 (7 bases). Looked up from germline, CDR1 is SGHAT and CDR2 is FQNNGV. CDR3 length equals 17 residues. The CDR3 reads CVSSRWEGRGLRDTQYF. The CDR3 DNA sequence: TGTGTCAGCAGCCGGTGGGAGGGGCGGGGGCTGAGAGATACGCAGTATTTT.

The V call is TRBV12-3 or TRBV12-4, the J call TRBJ2-7; maybe TRBD2 (5 bases). CDR3 length equals 14 residues. V gave up 1 base and J gave up 3 bases, with 10 bases separating them. CDR3 in DNA: TGTGCCAGCAGTTTAGGGACTCCCCTCTACGAGCAGTACTTC. It encodes CASSLGTPLYEQYF.